One and the same sample provided the 19 T cell receptor beta chains below, sequenced in a study of STAT5B mutations in CD4+ large granular lymphocyte leukemia. TCRdb's table, derived via immunoSEQ multiplex PCR, lists solely in-frame clones and lacks some. Among fewer than 45,000 clones listed, more than 70% were seen once. Material: CD4+ T cells from blood buffy coats. These receptors all come from a human donor in good health.

This chain joins TRBV27 and TRBJ2-5; 9 bases are shared with TRBD1. This CDR3 spans 15 amino acids. J lost 8 bases, V lost 4 bases, and 11 bases had no gene match. CDR1 and CDR2 (germline): MNHEY, SMNVEV (reference sequence). DNA of the CDR3: TGTGCCAGCAGTTCCCCCGCGGACAGGGGAATAACCCAGTACTTC. Translation: CASSSPADRGITQYF.

The gene calls are TRBV6-5 and TRBJ1-5; D call uncertain. Trimming removed 5 bases from V and 2 bases from J, with 10 bases in between. The CDR3 is made up of 14 amino acids. Per the germline V gene, CDR1 is MNHEY and CDR2 is SVGAGI. The CDR3 DNA follows: TGTGCCAGCAGTCCCGCGACGCGCAATCAGCCCCAGCATTTT. It yields the protein CASSPATRNQPQHF.

The V call is TRBV10-3, the J call TRBJ1-2; no clear D gene. The CDR3 runs 13 residues. The V end lost 6 bases, the J end lost 2 bases, and 10 bases lay between the germline ends. Germline V gene data show CDR1 as ENHRY and CDR2 as SYGVKD. The CDR3 region has the DNA TGTGCCATCAGCCCCGACCTAAACTATGGCTACACCTTC. Its translation: CAISPDLNYGYTF.

For this clone: Other DNA sequences in the same sample also yield this CDR3. V gene TRBV19 combines with J gene TRBJ1-1, with D tentatively TRBD1 (6 bases). Between the trimmed V and J ends, which lost 4 bases and 0 bases, there was a span of 9 bases. Germline CDR1 LNHDA, CDR2 SQIVND (reference sequence). The CDR3 has 14 amino acids. This CDR3 is CASSTGQMNTEAFF. The CDR3, as DNA: TGTGCCAGTAGTACCGGACAGATGAACACTGAAGCTTTCTTT.

The genes are TRBV2 and TRBJ2-2; 13 bases match TRBD2. The CDR3 sequence is 16 residues long. The V segment lost 6 bases and the J segment 2 bases; nucleotides outside the gene matches: 3. Germline lookup yields CDR1 SNHLY and CDR2 FYNNEI. CDR3 amino acids: CASRRTSGGNTGELFF. As DNA, the CDR3 is TGTGCCAGCAGGAGGACTAGCGGGGGCAACACCGGGGAGCTGTTTTTT.

The chain joins TRBV6-5 to TRBJ2-1, with a tentative D call TRBD1 (5 bases). Germline V gives CDR1 MNHEY, CDR2 SVGAGI. The CDR3 is made up of 15 amino acids. Deletions cut 5 bases from V and 0 bases from J, with 11 bases between. CDR3 in amino acids: CASSQTASSYNEQFF. CDR3 sequence (DNA): TGTGCCAGCAGTCAGACAGCTAGCTCCTACAATGAGCAGTTCTTC.

The chain combines TRBV5-1 with TRBJ2-5; the D gene is possibly TRBD1 (5 bases). Per germline, CDR1 SGHRS and CDR2 YFSETQ. Trimming left V 0 bases short and J 5 bases short, with 5 bases between. CDR3 size: 12 residues. The CDR3 sequence is CASSLDRETQYF. CDR3 bases: TGCGCCAGCAGCTTGGACAGGGAGACCCAGTACTTC.

The chain links TRBV6-5 to TRBJ2-2; the D gene is possibly TRBD1 (6 bases). From germline, CDR1 is MNHEY and CDR2 SVGAGI. This CDR3 contains 14 residues. The germline V and J ends were trimmed by 5 bases and 3 bases, with 10 bases remaining between them. DNA of the CDR3: TGTGCCAGCAGTCACAGGGAGCACACCGGGGAGCTGTTTTTT. Amino acid sequence: CASSHREHTGELFF.

The V call is TRBV27, the J call TRBJ2-7; D may correspond to TRBD1 or TRBD2 (5 bases each). Germline V CDR1 and CDR2: MNHEY, SMNVEV (reference sequence). The CDR3 is 14 residues long. V was pared by 8 bases and J by 2 bases, with 16 bases between. The DNA of the CDR3 is TGTGCCAGCCGAGCCCGGGACGGAGCCTACGAGCAGTACTTC. As protein: CASRARDGAYEQYF.

The chain joins TRBV6-1 to TRBJ1-5; TRBD1 matches at 7 bases. This CDR3 region has 11 residues. The ends lost 6 bases at V and 10 bases at J; junction bases unmatched: 3. Germline loops: CDR1 MNHNS, CDR2 SASEGT. The CDR3: CASRRQGPQHF. DNA for the CDR3: TGTGCCAGCAGACGACAGGGCCCCCAGCATTTT.

V is TRBV7-6 and J is TRBJ2-3; 8 nucleotides align to TRBD1. Germline trimming cut 4 bases from V and 2 bases from J; bases unmatched to any gene: 5. This CDR3 is built from 15 residues. Germline-derived CDR1 and CDR2 are SGHVS and FNYEAQ. DNA of the CDR3: TGTGCCAGCAGCTCCCCGGGACAGGTCACAGATACGCAGTATTTT. Translated, it gives CASSSPGQVTDTQYF.

The table lists this clone with a few counts. The V and J genes are TRBV2 and TRBJ1-2; D is possibly TRBD1 (6 bases). CDR3 length equals 14 residues. The V gene lost 4 bases and the J gene lost 4 bases, with 13 bases spanning the gap. Germline V gene lookup returns CDR1 SNHLY and CDR2 FYNNEI. CDR3 residues: CASSAGDTSYGYTF. Written as DNA, the CDR3 is TGTGCCAGCAGTGCTGGGGACACCTCCTATGGCTACACCTTC.

V usage is TRBV5-1 and J usage is TRBJ1-1, with a weak D call TRBD1 (5 bases). Per the germline V gene, CDR1 is SGHRS and CDR2 is YFSETQ. The length of the CDR3 is 16 residues. With 4 bases removed from V and 3 bases from J, the gap between germline ends came to 19 bases. The CDR3 DNA reads as TGCGCCAGCAGCCTCCGACCGGGGGGTGAGGACACTGAAGCTTTCTTT. It is translated as CASSLRPGGEDTEAFF.

DNA for the CDR3: TGCGCCAGCAGCCAAGTGGGCCGAAATCAGCCCCAGCATTTT. Its translation is CASSQVGRNQPQHF. This rearrangement joins TRBV4-1 to TRBJ1-5, with D unresolved. The CDR3 loop spans 14 amino acids. Germline V CDR1 and CDR2: MGHRA, YSYEKL. V was shortened by 1 base and J by 4 bases, with 8 bases between the two germline ends.

This chain uses TRBV5-1 with TRBJ2-5; unclear D gene. V gave up 0 bases and J gave up 4 bases, with 16 bases separating them. The CDR3 length is 16 residues. Germline V gene lookup returns CDR1 SGHRS and CDR2 YFSETQ. CDR3 DNA: TGCGCCAGCAGCTTGGAACCGGGCCCCAGAGGAGAGACCCAGTACTTC. It codes for CASSLEPGPRGETQYF.

Points on this clone: This sample includes further DNA sequences coding for the same CDR3. The rearrangement uses TRBV27 and TRBJ2-3; 8 bases map to TRBD2. This CDR3 is built from 16 residues. J was trimmed by 1 base and V by 4 bases; bases with no gene match: 7. Germline values: CDR1 MNHEY, CDR2 SMNVEV (reference sequence). The CDR3 region is CASSSLGGAGTDTQYF. In nucleotides, the CDR3 is TGTGCCAGCAGTTCCCTCGGGGGGGCAGGCACAGATACGCAGTATTTT.

This chain uses TRBV7-2 with TRBJ2-1, with D possibly TRBD2 on 5 matching bases. The CDR3 is 13 residues long. Germline-derived CDR1 and CDR2 are SGHTA and FQGNSA. Trimming removed 7 bases at V and 1 base at J, with 8 bases between. The CDR3 reads CASTDLSYNEQFF. CDR3 coding DNA: TGTGCCAGCACGGACTTATCCTACAATGAGCAGTTCTTC. Variable domain in full (rest from reference TRBV7-2 and TRBJ2-1): GAGVSQSPSNKVTEKGKDVELRCDPISGHTALYWYRQSLGQGLEFLIYFQGNSAPDKSGLPSDRFSAERTGGSVSTLTIQRTQQEDSAVYLCASTDLSYNEQFFGPGTRLTVL.

The sample holds a few counts of this clone. The rearrangement links TRBV6-1 to TRBJ1-5; D is uncertain. The V end lost 1 base, the J end lost 0 bases, and 13 bases lay between the germline ends. This CDR3 is 17 amino acids long. Germline CDR1 MNHNS, CDR2 SASEGT. The CDR3 protein is CASSEVGRSASNQPQHF. Here the CDR3 DNA reads TGTGCCAGCAGTGAAGTCGGGAGATCGGCTAGCAATCAGCCCCAGCATTTT.

The chain links TRBV6-5 to TRBJ2-1; 7 bases agree with TRBD2. Germline V gene data show CDR1 as MNHEY and CDR2 as SVGAGI. V lost 6 bases, J lost 3 bases, and 8 bases stayed unmatched. The CDR3 is 15 amino acids. The CDR3 DNA sequence: TGTGCCAGCAGACTAGCGCCTTCGGACTACAATGAGCAGTTCTTC. This translates into CASRLAPSDYNEQFF.